These T cell receptor beta chains were read from a single sample in a study of blood T cell repertoires in COVID-19. The protocol was immunoSEQ multiplex PCR, while the TCRdb copy is restricted to in-frame clones and leaves out a portion. The data contain about 150,000 clones, 76% of them singletons. The sample was peripheral blood. The origin of the receptors is a man aged 55 to 70 with acute or convalescent COVID-19. Both conserved end residues are part of each CDR3. Fields, in order: D gene, V gene, J gene, CDR3 protein. The D gene is left open where the match is weak.

d_gene: TRBD1
v_gene: TRBV11-3
j_gene: TRBJ2-5
CDR3aa: CASSSDRGETQYF

d_gene: .
v_gene: TRBV3-1/TRBV3-2
j_gene: TRBJ2-5
CDR3aa: CASSQDFRQFVAQYF

d_gene: TRBD1
v_gene: TRBV18
j_gene: TRBJ2-5
CDR3aa: CASSSGTGIATQYF

d_gene: TRBD2
v_gene: TRBV19
j_gene: TRBJ2-7
CDR3aa: CASRRTSGRLYEQYF

d_gene: .
v_gene: TRBV5-8
j_gene: TRBJ2-2
CDR3aa: CASSRQRPNTGELFF

d_gene: TRBD1
v_gene: TRBV6-1
j_gene: TRBJ2-7
CDR3aa: CASSEIGQGFYEQYF

d_gene: TRBD1
v_gene: TRBV7-9
j_gene: TRBJ2-1
CDR3aa: CASSPTRASGQGFYNEQFF

d_gene: .
v_gene: TRBV12-3/TRBV12-4
j_gene: TRBJ2-1
CDR3aa: CASSSTGYNEQFF

d_gene: .
v_gene: TRBV21-1
j_gene: TRBJ1-2
CDR3aa: CASSEQGKFDYGYTF

d_gene: TRBD1
v_gene: TRBV9
j_gene: TRBJ1-2
CDR3aa: CASSTRDRPFSNYGYTF

d_gene: TRBD1
v_gene: TRBV5-5
j_gene: TRBJ1-2
CDR3aa: CASSTGQGMGYGYTF

d_gene: TRBD2
v_gene: TRBV7-9
j_gene: TRBJ2-7
CDR3aa: CASSSGTSGITYEQYF

d_gene: .
v_gene: TRBV30
j_gene: TRBJ1-5
CDR3aa: CAWQKLGSPQHF

d_gene: TRBD1
v_gene: TRBV5-1
j_gene: TRBJ2-7
CDR3aa: CASTGTESYEQYF

d_gene: .
v_gene: TRBV7-2
j_gene: TRBJ2-2
CDR3aa: CASSLAGGTGELFF

d_gene: .
v_gene: TRBV10-2
j_gene: TRBJ2-5
CDR3aa: CATTEGHSGQETQYF

d_gene: .
v_gene: TRBV11-1
j_gene: TRBJ2-7
CDR3aa: CASSFGGDEQYF

d_gene: TRBD1
v_gene: TRBV7-9
j_gene: TRBJ2-4
CDR3aa: CASSRTGMDIQYF

d_gene: TRBD2
v_gene: TRBV5-1
j_gene: TRBJ2-1
CDR3aa: CASSVTPLAGASEQFF

d_gene: TRBD1
v_gene: TRBV5-1
j_gene: TRBJ1-2
CDR3aa: CASSSGQGGQDGYTF

d_gene: TRBD2
v_gene: TRBV19
j_gene: TRBJ2-1
CDR3aa: CAVHSGRGSNEQFF

d_gene: TRBD1
v_gene: TRBV11-2
j_gene: TRBJ1-2
CDR3aa: CASRGPGGTYGYTF

d_gene: TRBD2
v_gene: TRBV29-1
j_gene: TRBJ2-7
CDR3aa: CSVEPSGRGEQYF

d_gene: .
v_gene: TRBV10-2
j_gene: TRBJ1-4
CDR3aa: CARGGRNPTNEKLFF

d_gene: TRBD1
v_gene: TRBV10-3
j_gene: TRBJ2-5
CDR3aa: CAIRYGQGRETQYF

d_gene: .
v_gene: TRBV19
j_gene: TRBJ1-5
CDR3aa: CASPNLPRATSNQPQHF

d_gene: .
v_gene: TRBV5-1
j_gene: TRBJ2-4
CDR3aa: CASSLDGVAKNIQYF

d_gene: TRBD2
v_gene: TRBV15
j_gene: TRBJ2-5
CDR3aa: CATSTKLGLAGGEETQYF

d_gene: .
v_gene: TRBV5-6
j_gene: TRBJ1-4
CDR3aa: CASSLGRGYGEKLFF

d_gene: TRBD1
v_gene: TRBV2
j_gene: TRBJ2-7
CDR3aa: CASSEEWQGADEQYF

d_gene: .
v_gene: TRBV6-5
j_gene: TRBJ2-5
CDR3aa: CASSYPRAEETQYF

d_gene: .
v_gene: TRBV7-9
j_gene: TRBJ1-2
CDR3aa: CASSERGGFNYGYTF

d_gene: .
v_gene: TRBV6-1
j_gene: TRBJ1-1
CDR3aa: CASSPGGEAFF

d_gene: .
v_gene: TRBV6-6
j_gene: TRBJ2-5
CDR3aa: CASFAGRETQYF

d_gene: TRBD2
v_gene: TRBV6-5
j_gene: TRBJ2-7
CDR3aa: CASSMSAGGQLEQYF

d_gene: TRBD2
v_gene: TRBV30
j_gene: TRBJ2-3
CDR3aa: CAWSLWGGVTDTQYF

d_gene: .
v_gene: TRBV11-2
j_gene: TRBJ1-6
CDR3aa: CASSLTGFPLNSPLHF

d_gene: .
v_gene: TRBV7-3
j_gene: TRBJ1-6
CDR3aa: CANSLGQGYSPLHF

d_gene: TRBD1
v_gene: TRBV4-1
j_gene: TRBJ1-2
CDR3aa: CASSSLGQESYYGYTF

d_gene: .
v_gene: TRBV29-1
j_gene: TRBJ1-2
CDR3aa: CSVAVGDGYTF

d_gene: TRBD2
v_gene: TRBV5-1
j_gene: TRBJ2-7
CDR3aa: CASSLAGGSSYEQYF

d_gene: TRBD1
v_gene: TRBV5-4
j_gene: TRBJ1-2
CDR3aa: CASSLGQGKINYGYTF

d_gene: .
v_gene: TRBV18
j_gene: TRBJ2-1
CDR3aa: CASSPQGARGMNEQFF

d_gene: TRBD1
v_gene: TRBV11-2
j_gene: TRBJ1-3
CDR3aa: CASSSDRAGGNTIYF

d_gene: .
v_gene: TRBV25-1
j_gene: TRBJ1-3
CDR3aa: CASSWGGLGNTIYF

d_gene: TRBD1
v_gene: TRBV5-4
j_gene: TRBJ1-3
CDR3aa: CASSPGQGRISGNTIYF

d_gene: TRBD1
v_gene: TRBV2
j_gene: TRBJ2-7
CDR3aa: CASSVDRGFTYEQYF

d_gene: TRBD1
v_gene: TRBV7-9
j_gene: TRBJ1-2
CDR3aa: CASSLGSGGGYTF

d_gene: TRBD2
v_gene: TRBV6-6
j_gene: TRBJ2-1
CDR3aa: CASSRPTSQSSYNEQFF

d_gene: TRBD1
v_gene: TRBV6-1
j_gene: TRBJ2-4
CDR3aa: CASSERDSKNIQYF

d_gene: .
v_gene: TRBV7-6
j_gene: TRBJ2-7
CDR3aa: CASSLDTGLSYEQYF

d_gene: TRBD1
v_gene: TRBV5-1
j_gene: TRBJ2-2
CDR3aa: CASSGDRTNTGELFF

d_gene: TRBD2
v_gene: TRBV6-5
j_gene: TRBJ2-7
CDR3aa: CASSYAGGSSYEQYF